The rows below give T cell receptor beta chains drawn from one sample of a study of shared clonotypes between healthy human individuals. TCRdb's copy holds only in-frame clones and misses some; the assay was immunoSEQ multiplex PCR. The data hold more than 2,000,000 clones, with just over 90% observed a single time. Sequenced: naive CD4+ T cells from PBMCs. These receptors were collected from a man in his late teens or twenties in good health. Some clones in this sample may be carry-over from other donors' samples. CDR3s include the opening cysteine and the closing phenylalanine or tryptophan. The D gene is left open where the match is weak. Clone size appears in some rows only: once, few, many, or a class for an expanded clone.

TRBV5-4	TRBJ2-7	TRBD2	.	CASGLAGTYEQYF	TGTGCCAGCGGCCTAGCGGGTACCTACGAGCAGTACTTC
TRBV28	TRBJ2-3	.	.	CAVAARTSTDTQYF	TGTGCCGTAGCAGCGCGGACTAGCACAGATACGCAGTATTTT
TRBV28	TRBJ1-2	.	.	CASSLLQGANYGYTF	TGTGCCAGCAGTTTATTACAGGGAGCTAACTATGGCTACACCTTC
TRBV11-3	TRBJ2-1	.	.	CASSSTPTSNEQFF	TGTGCCAGCAGCTCAACGCCTACATCCAATGAGCAGTTCTTC
TRBV19	TRBJ2-1	TRBD2	.	CASSSVRAGGSNEQFF	TGTGCCAGTAGTTCGGTCAGGGCGGGAGGTTCCAATGAGCAGTTCTTC
TRBV19	TRBJ2-1	.	.	CASTDRTGTYNEQFF	TGTGCCAGTACGGACAGAACTGGTACCTACAATGAGCAGTTCTTC
TRBV2	TRBJ1-4	.	.	CASKREKQTVGNEKLFF	TGTGCCAGCAAAAGAGAGAAACAGACGGTAGGGAATGAAAAACTGTTTTTT
TRBV2	TRBJ1-2	.	.	CASSEGARYGYTF	TGTGCCAGCAGTGAGGGGGCACGCTATGGCTACACCTTC
TRBV7-2	TRBJ2-2	TRBD1	.	CASSPRQGSGELFF	TGTGCCAGCAGCCCTAGACAGGGGTCCGGGGAGCTGTTTTTT
TRBV28	TRBJ1-2	TRBD1	.	CASSFWDRVNTF	TGTGCCAGCAGTTTTTGGGACAGGGTCAACACCTTC
TRBV2	TRBJ1-2	.	.	CASSEADYGYTF	TGTGCCAGCAGTGAGGCCGACTATGGCTACACCTTC
TRBV7-9	TRBJ1-1	.	.	CASSLVQGNTEAFF	TGTGCCAGCAGCTTAGTCCAGGGGAACACTGAAGCTTTCTTT
TRBV30	TRBJ2-3	TRBD1	.	CAWSFRGSTDTQYF	TGTGCCTGGAGCTTCAGGGGGAGCACAGATACGCAGTATTTT
TRBV2	TRBJ1-2	TRBD1	.	CASTLGQGEYGYTF	TGTGCCAGCACCTTAGGACAGGGAGAATATGGCTACACCTTC
TRBV29-1	TRBJ1-1	.	.	CSVAPIRGGAEAFF	TGCAGCGTTGCCCCTATCCGGGGGGGCGCTGAAGCTTTCTTT
TRBV5-4	TRBJ1-2	TRBD1	.	CASSEPGQGNYGYTF	TGTGCCAGCAGCGAACCGGGACAGGGTAACTATGGCTACACCTTC
TRBV28	TRBJ1-2	.	.	CASSIPHGDGYGYTF	TGTGCCAGCAGTATACCCCACGGGGATGGGTATGGCTACACCTTC
TRBV7-3	TRBJ1-5	.	.	CASSSRGFLTHSNQPQHF	TGTGCCAGCAGCTCCAGGGGTTTCCTTACCCATAGCAATCAGCCCCAGCATTTT
TRBV28	TRBJ1-5	.	.	CASSSPSQPQHF	TGTGCCAGCAGTTCCCCCAGCCAGCCCCAGCATTTT
TRBV6-5	TRBJ2-7	TRBD2	.	CASRPGPAGGYEQYF	TGTGCCAGCAGACCTGGCCCAGCGGGAGGCTACGAGCAGTACTTC
TRBV7-2	TRBJ2-7	TRBD2	.	CASSDLAGAYEQYF	TGTGCCAGCAGCGATCTGGCGGGGGCCTACGAGCAGTACTTC
TRBV28	TRBJ2-1	TRBD1	.	CASRAGTGGSYNEQFF	TGTGCCAGCAGGGCCGGGACAGGGGGCTCCTACAATGAGCAGTTCTTC
TRBV10-3	TRBJ1-5	.	once	CAISEAGPINQPQHF	TGTGCCATCAGTGAGGCAGGGCCCATCAATCAGCCCCAGCATTTT
TRBV5-1	TRBJ1-5	TRBD1	.	CASSDPGTGNQPQHF	TGCGCCAGCAGCGACCCCGGGACAGGGAATCAGCCCCAGCATTTT
TRBV28	TRBJ2-7	.	.	CVTRRTARQYF	TGTGTCACCCGGAGAACAGCTCGGCAGTACTTC
TRBV11-3	TRBJ1-1	.	.	CASSLARTEAFF	TGTGCCAGCAGCTTAGCCCGGACTGAAGCTTTCTTT
TRBV28	TRBJ2-7	.	.	CASSSGTLHYEQYF	TGTGCCAGCAGTTCTGGGACACTCCACTACGAGCAGTACTTC
TRBV5-1	TRBJ2-1	TRBD2	.	CASSSSGITYNEQFF	TGCGCCAGCAGCTCTAGCGGGATAACCTACAATGAGCAGTTCTTC
TRBV28	TRBJ2-2	.	.	CASIGPLNTGELFF	TGTGCCAGCATAGGACCATTGAACACCGGGGAGCTGTTTTTT
TRBV27	TRBJ2-7	.	.	CASSLSLWLSYEQYF	TGTGCCAGCAGTTTGTCCCTCTGGCTATCCTACGAGCAGTACTTC
TRBV9	TRBJ2-7	TRBD2	once	CASSATASGSYEQYF	TGTGCCAGCAGCGCCACCGCTAGCGGATCCTACGAGCAGTACTTC
TRBV12-5	TRBJ2-3	.	once	CASGPPPGDTQYF	TGTGCTAGTGGCCCCCCACCGGGCGATACGCAGTATTTT
TRBV28	TRBJ1-5	TRBD1	.	CASNYRDRGGQPQHF	TGTGCCAGCAACTACCGGGACAGGGGGGGTCAGCCCCAGCATTTT
TRBV5-1	TRBJ2-3	.	.	CASTFSGSTDTQYF	TGCGCCAGCACCTTTAGCGGCAGCACAGATACGCAGTATTTT
TRBV5-1	TRBJ2-4	.	.	CASHGQGGNIQYF	TGCGCCAGCCACGGGCAGGGGGGAAACATTCAGTACTTC
TRBV2	TRBJ2-2	.	.	CASHSGHRINPRFSTGELFF	TGTGCCAGCCACTCCGGGCACCGGATCAATCCCAGATTTAGTACCGGGGAGCTGTTTTTT
TRBV6-6	TRBJ2-5	.	.	CASSDFGETQYF	TGTGCCAGCAGTGACTTCGGAGAGACCCAGTACTTC
TRBV29-1	TRBJ2-4	.	once	CSVLGAGNIQYF	TGCAGCGTTTTGGGCGCAGGGAACATTCAGTACTTC
TRBV9	TRBJ2-3	.	.	CASRQGGTDTQYF	TGTGCCAGCAGGCAGGGAGGCACAGATACGCAGTATTTT
TRBV10-3	TRBJ2-6	.	.	CASRRDGPSGANVLTF	TGTGCCAGCCGCCGGGACGGACCCTCTGGGGCCAACGTCCTGACTTTC
TRBV11-2	TRBJ1-4	.	.	CASSSPRESQEKLFF	TGTGCCAGCAGCTCACCCAGGGAAAGTCAGGAAAAACTGTTTTTT
TRBV10-3	TRBJ2-5	.	.	CAISGSVSAETQYF	TGTGCCATCAGTGGGAGTGTCTCCGCCGAGACCCAGTACTTC
TRBV19	TRBJ2-1	.	.	CASSMTWGSYNEQFF	TGTGCCAGTAGTATGACTTGGGGCTCCTACAATGAGCAGTTCTTC
TRBV15	TRBJ2-1	TRBD1	.	CATSKLTGAAEGAYNEQFF	TGTGCCACCAGCAAGTTGACAGGGGCGGCGGAAGGGGCCTACAATGAGCAGTTCTTC
TRBV5-1	TRBJ2-5	.	.	CASSYITGLETQYF	TGCGCCAGCAGCTACATCACAGGGTTGGAGACCCAGTACTTC
TRBV27	TRBJ2-7	TRBD1	.	CASRRTGQPYEQYF	TGTGCCAGCAGGCGTACGGGACAGCCCTACGAGCAGTACTTC
TRBV28	TRBJ2-7	.	.	CASSSIGDPLYEQYF	TGTGCCAGCAGCTCCATCGGGGACCCCCTCTACGAGCAGTACTTC
TRBV7-2	TRBJ2-7	.	.	CASSSPDRRGYEQYF	TGTGCCAGCAGCTCGCCTGACAGGCGAGGCTACGAGCAGTACTTC
TRBV9	TRBJ1-1	.	few	CASSYDGNTEAFF	TGTGCCAGCAGCTATGACGGGAACACTGAAGCTTTCTTT
TRBV7-2	TRBJ2-7	TRBD1	.	CASSTRDRGPYEQYF	TGTGCCAGCAGTACTAGGGACAGGGGGCCCTACGAGCAGTACTTC
TRBV4-2	TRBJ2-1	TRBD2	.	CASSQADGTSIRSEQFF	TGTGCCAGCAGCCAGGCTGACGGGACTAGCATTAGAAGTGAGCAGTTCTTC
TRBV14	TRBJ2-7	TRBD2	.	CASSQMKTSGMRDEQYF	TGTGCCAGCAGCCAGATGAAGACTAGCGGGATGAGGGACGAGCAGTACTTC
TRBV27	TRBJ1-2	.	once	CASGDGRVEYGYTF	TGTGCCAGCGGGGACGGTCGGGTAGAGTATGGCTACACCTTC
TRBV19	TRBJ2-7	.	.	CASSIAEASYEQYF	TGTGCCAGTAGTATAGCTGAAGCTTCCTACGAGCAGTACTTC
TRBV9	TRBJ1-1	.	.	CASSPPPVGYTEAFF	TGTGCCAGCAGCCCACCTCCTGTTGGTTACACTGAAGCTTTCTTT
TRBV2	TRBJ2-1	.	.	CASRLTGLGNEQFF	TGTGCCAGCAGGCTAACGGGACTCGGAAATGAGCAGTTCTTC
TRBV2	TRBJ1-4	TRBD1	.	CASQKGAGEKLFF	TGTGCCAGCCAGAAGGGGGCGGGTGAAAAACTGTTTTTT